This record covers a single T cell receptor (beta chain). This CDR3 has 15 amino acids. Germline V gene sequence: CDR1 MDHEN, CDR2 SYDVKM. V shed 2 bases and J shed 3 bases, with 11 bases lying between them. The data belong to a study of blood T cell repertoires in COVID-19. At the level of the study: Acute and convalescent COVID-19 samples came from the United States, Italy and Spain.

The table came from immunoSEQ multiplex PCR; TCRdb's copy has only in-frame clones and leaves some out. Of roughly 70,000 clones listed, 75% to 95% are singletons. The specimen sequenced was peripheral blood. This receptor was identified in a human donor with active COVID-19. The donor label of this sample is uncertain. This chain links TRBV28 with TRBJ1-5, with D possibly matching TRBD1 (6 bases). The CDR3 loop is CASSLRGHFNQPQHF. The CDR3 nucleotides are TGTGCCAGCAGTTTACGGGGACACTTCAATCAGCCCCAGCATTTT.